This T cell receptor beta chain was recorded in a study of spatial heterogeneity in lung cancer. The CDR3 totals 14 residues. Deletions cut 5 bases from V and 4 bases from J, with 11 bases between. This clonotype was observed a few times. Its antigen is currently unknown. The size of this beta chain means little, since it is a stray read in a library made for alpha chains. MiXCR was run by TCRdb on the 5' RACE reads, yielding one entry per CDR3 protein. The table includes about 20,000 distinct CDR3 sequences, 5.5% to 6.5% detected once. The sample's time point: sample taken at primary tumor resection. The 60 to 80 donors had untreated early-stage non-small cell lung cancer. In each case, whole RNA from tumor, nontumor lung or frozen PBMC was sequenced unsorted. Findings of the study overall: Approximate estimated coverage of tumor T cells amounted to approximately 7.6% for alpha and 13% for beta chains. For expanded intratumoral alpha and beta TCRs, counts tracked tumor mutation counts.

V and J are TRBV12-3 or TRBV12-4 and TRBJ2-2, with TRBD2 as a possible D gene (6 bases). Specimen: lung tumor tissue, collected at surgery. The TCR was taken from a female donor with early-stage non-small cell lung cancer. The CDR3 is CASSLRRGTGELFF. The CDR3 DNA sequence: TGTGCCAGCAGTCTCAGGCGGGGCACCGGGGAGCTGTTTTTT.